The 27 T cell receptor beta chains listed next were all sequenced from one sample in a study of shared clonotypes between healthy human individuals. The method was immunoSEQ multiplex PCR; TCRdb's version includes in-frame clones alone and lacks a portion of them. The table includes 550,000 to 850,000 clones, roughly 70% detected once. The material sequenced was memory CD4+ T cells sorted from blood. As to subset: CD45RA-negative fraction. These receptor sequences come from a woman in her twenties or thirties in good health.

The chain recombines TRBV30 with TRBJ2-7, with D perhaps matching TRBD2 (5 bases). The CDR3 is made up of 11 amino acids. Trimming took off 1 base at V and 5 bases at J, with 6 bases between the two ends. Germline V lookup: CDR1 GTSNPN, CDR2 SVGIG (reference sequence). The CDR3 sequence is CAWSGLNEQYF. In nucleotides, the CDR3 is TGTGCCTGGAGTGGACTAAACGAGCAGTACTTC.

This clone was detected only a few times. The genes are TRBV25-1 and TRBJ1-2; no firm D call. CDR1 is MGHDK and CDR2 is SYGVNS in the germline V gene. The V end was cut by 5 bases, the J end by 4 bases, with 11 bases between. The CDR3 consists of 13 residues. CDR3 in DNA: TGTGCCAGCAGTCCGACCACAGCCTATGGCTACACCTTC. It yields the protein CASSPTTAYGYTF.

V usage is TRBV5-8 and J usage is TRBJ2-4; TRBD1 agrees at 8 bases. CDR1 and CDR2 from the germline V gene are SGHTS and YDEGEE. Trimming at V came to 1 base and at J to 8 bases, leaving 8 bases not matched to a gene. This CDR3 is built from 15 residues. For the CDR3, the DNA is TGTGCCAGCAGCTTGTATGAACAGGGGGGATACATTCAGTACTTC. As protein: CASSLYEQGGYIQYF.

This clone has a single count. The V gene is TRBV18, the J gene TRBJ1-2; no reliable D call. V was pared by 2 bases and J by 3 bases, with 7 bases between. Germline CDR1 KGHSH, CDR2 LQKENI. The CDR3 runs to 13 residues. This CDR3 is CASSPGSDYGYTF. The CDR3 DNA sequence: TGTGCCAGCTCACCAGGGAGCGACTATGGCTACACCTTC.

The chain recombines TRBV15 with TRBJ2-1; 9 positions agree with TRBD2. Germline trimming cut 6 bases from V and 4 bases from J; bases unmatched to any gene: 7. The CDR3 extends over 15 amino acids. Germline CDR1 and CDR2: LNHNV and YYDKDF (reference sequence). CDR3 region: CATRTGSGRYNEQFF. The CDR3, as DNA: TGTGCCACCAGGACAGGGAGCGGGAGGTACAATGAGCAGTTCTTC. Complete variable domain (other parts from reference TRBV15 and TRBJ2-1): DAMVIQNPRYQVTQFGKPVTLSCSQTLNHNVMYWYQQKSSQAPKLLFHYYDKDFNNEADTPDNFQSRRPNTSFCFLDIRSPGLGDTAMYLCATRTGSGRYNEQFFGPGTRLTVL.

The chain couples TRBV9 to TRBJ2-1; D remains ambiguous. This CDR3 contains 11 residues. V was clipped by 0 bases and J by 8 bases, with 3 bases between them. CDR1 is SGDLS and CDR2 is YYNGEE in the germline V gene. CDR3 coding DNA: TGTGCCAGCAGCGTAGCTGATGAGCAGTTCTTC. Translated, it gives CASSVADEQFF.

This clone appeared once. This chain joins TRBV7-8 and TRBJ1-5; D is unresolved. Germline V gene lookup returns CDR1 SGHVS and CDR2 FQNEAQ. The CDR3 runs to 13 residues. Trimming removed 0 bases from V and 9 bases from J, with 9 bases in between. CDR3 DNA: TGTGCCAGCAGCTTAGCGCCGGAACGGCCCCAGCATTTT. It is translated as CASSLAPERPQHF.

The rearrangement joins TRBV7-2 to TRBJ2-3, with D unresolved. Trimming cost V 5 bases and J 6 bases, with 15 bases left between them. In germline, CDR1 is SGHTA, CDR2 FQGNSA. This CDR3 spans 14 amino acids. CDR3: CASSVGLVLDTQYF. The CDR3 coding sequence is TGTGCCAGCAGCGTAGGGCTAGTTTTGGATACGCAGTATTTT.

The V call is TRBV2, the J call TRBJ2-1; weak D call: TRBD2 (6 bases). The CDR3 loop spans 12 amino acids. Germline lookup yields CDR1 SNHLY and CDR2 FYNNEI. With 7 bases removed from V and 9 bases from J, the gap between germline ends came to 13 bases. CDR3: CASTSGGFEQFF. CDR3 DNA: TGTGCCAGCACCTCCGGAGGGTTTGAGCAGTTCTTC.

The sample holds a few counts of this clone. This sequence joins TRBV29-1 and TRBJ1-2; D remains unclear. Trimming pared 4 bases from V and 0 bases from J, leaving 9 bases between. CDR3 size: 13 residues. Germline V gene lookup returns CDR1 SQVTM and CDR2 ANQGSEA. CDR3 amino acids: CSVGTRANYGYTF. The CDR3 DNA follows: TGCAGCGTTGGAACTAGGGCTAACTATGGCTACACCTTC.

The chain carries TRBV29-1 and TRBJ2-2; TRBD1 aligns across 9 bases. Germline V gives CDR1 SQVTM, CDR2 ANQGSEA. Trimming took 7 bases from V and 7 from J; bases not matched to a gene: 7. This CDR3 contains 13 residues. For the CDR3, the DNA is TGCAGCGCCTCCGGGACAGGGAACGGGGAGCTGTTTTTT. It yields the protein CSASGTGNGELFF.

CDR3 in DNA: TGCACCAGCAGCCCCCCCGCGGGGCCCTCCTACAATGAGCAGTTCTTC. This sequence encodes CTSSPPAGPSYNEQFF. V usage is TRBV1 and J usage is TRBJ2-1; the table names TRBD2, a call not compared with the DNA. TRBV1 represents a pseudogene. This CDR3 is built from 16 residues.

V gene TRBV5-4 combines with J gene TRBJ2-5; D is possibly TRBD2 (5 bases). The germline V gene has CDR1 SGHNT and CDR2 YYREEE (reference sequence). Between the trimmed V and J ends, which lost 0 bases and 5 bases, there was a span of 14 bases. This CDR3 spans 15 amino acids. The chain's CDR3 is CASSLGAFGVETQYF. The CDR3 DNA sequence: TGTGCCAGCAGCTTGGGAGCTTTCGGGGTGGAGACCCAGTACTTC.

The V gene is TRBV29-1, the J gene TRBJ2-5; D might be TRBD1 (7 bases). Per the germline V gene, CDR1 is SQVTM and CDR2 is ANQGSEA. This CDR3 has 14 amino acids. Deletions cut 3 bases from V and 4 bases from J, with 15 bases between. CDR3 in DNA: TGCAGCGTTGATCCGGCAGGGGGGCCAGAGACCCAGTACTTC. It translates to CSVDPAGGPETQYF.

This clone turned up a few times. This chain joins TRBV28 and TRBJ2-7; a possible D gene is TRBD2 (6 bases). Trimming took 2 bases from V and 1 from J, leaving 9 bases between them. This CDR3 contains 14 residues. Germline CDR1 is MDHEN and CDR2 is SYDVKM. CDR3 protein: CASSLGGKSYEQYF. The CDR3 nucleotides read TGTGCCAGCAGTTTAGGAGGGAAGTCCTACGAGCAGTACTTC.

The rearrangement uses TRBV15 and TRBJ2-6; unclear D gene. The V gene lost 8 bases and the J gene lost 1 base, with 6 bases spanning the gap. Germline CDR1 and CDR2: LNHNV and YYDKDF (reference sequence). The CDR3 runs to 13 residues. For the CDR3, the DNA is TGTGCCACCTCGCGTTCTGGGGCCAACGTCCTGACTTTC. Its translation is CATSRSGANVLTF. The whole variable domain, remainder taken from reference TRBV15 and TRBJ2-6, is DAMVIQNPRYQVTQFGKPVTLSCSQTLNHNVMYWYQQKSSQAPKLLFHYYDKDFNNEADTPDNFQSRRPNTSFCFLDIRSPGLGDTAMYLCATSRSGANVLTFGAGSRLTVL.

V usage is TRBV6-6 and J usage is TRBJ1-2; D gene ambiguous. V was shortened by 6 bases and J by 4 bases, with 15 bases between the two germline ends. CDR1 and CDR2 (germline): MNHNY, SVGAGI (reference sequence). There are 14 residues in the CDR3. CDR3 protein: CASSLDSSGYGYTF. The DNA for the CDR3 is TGTGCCAGCAGCCTTGACTCTTCCGGCTATGGCTACACCTTC.

The chain combines TRBV11-3 with TRBJ2-2, with D perhaps TRBD1 (5 bases). Germline CDR1 reads SGHNT; CDR2 reads YENEEA. V lost 1 base and J 3 bases, leaving 15 bases between the germline ends. The CDR3 length is 17 residues. The CDR3 region has the DNA TGTGCCAGCAGCTTAGGGGGCTGGGAAAAGGACACCGGGGAGCTGTTTTTT. Its translation is CASSLGGWEKDTGELFF. Full variable domain (remainder filled in from reference TRBV11-3 and TRBJ2-2): EAGVVQSPRYKIIEKKQPVAFWCNPISGHNTLYWYLQNLGQGPELLIRYENEEAVDDSQLPKDRFSAERLKGVDSTLKIQPAELGDSAVYLCASSLGGWEKDTGELFFGEGSRLTVL.

The chain recombines TRBV14 with TRBJ2-1, with 11 bases identical to TRBD2. V lost 1 base, J lost 8 bases, and 10 bases stayed unmatched. Germline CDR1 reads SGHDN; CDR2 reads FVKESK. There are 17 residues in the CDR3. CDR3 DNA: TGTGCCAGCAGCCAAGTCGAAGGACTAGCGGGTTTCGATGAGCAGTTCTTC. Protein product: CASSQVEGLAGFDEQFF.

The gene calls are TRBV4-1 and TRBJ2-7, with 10 bases fitting TRBD2. The CDR3 sequence is 16 residues long. The ends lost 4 bases at V and 1 base at J; junction bases unmatched: 7. The germline CDR1 and CDR2 sequences are MGHRA and YSYEKL. This CDR3 reads CASSPTGTSVSYEQYF. Written as DNA, the CDR3 is TGCGCCAGCAGCCCTACCGGGACTAGCGTTTCCTACGAGCAGTACTTC.

CDR3 coding DNA: TGTGCCAGCAAAAAACGGGGAGAGACCCAGTACTTC. Translated: CASKKRGETQYF. The genes are TRBV28 and TRBJ2-5; maybe TRBD2 (5 bases). The CDR3 consists of 12 residues. V lost 7 bases and J 4 bases, leaving 10 bases between the germline ends. Germline CDR1 and CDR2: MDHEN and SYDVKM.

This rearrangement joins TRBV28 to TRBJ1-1, with a weak D call TRBD1 (5 bases). Germline V lookup: CDR1 MDHEN, CDR2 SYDVKM. The CDR3 extends over 13 amino acids. V gave up 4 bases and J gave up 5 bases, with 11 bases separating them. The CDR3 region is CASSSIDSTEAFF. The DNA of the CDR3 is TGTGCCAGCAGTTCAATAGACAGTACTGAAGCTTTCTTT. The entire variable domain, with the rest obtained from reference TRBV28 and TRBJ1-1, is as follows: DVKVTQSSRYLVKRTGEKVFLECVQDMDHENMFWYRQDPGLGLRLIYFSYDVKMKEKGDIPEGYSVSREKKERFSLILESASTNQTSMYLCASSSIDSTEAFFGQGTRLTVV.

As regards this clone: This could be a read error, since a much larger clone is one nucleotide away. CDR3 protein: CASSSGTSGTDTQYF. The CDR3 coding sequence is TGTGCCAGCAGCTCCGGGACTAGCGGCACAGATACGCAGTATTTT. This chain connects TRBV7-3 to TRBJ2-3, with 10 bases that match TRBD2. This CDR3 spans 15 amino acids. Germline V CDR1 and CDR2: SGHTA, FQGTGA. Trimming at V came to 4 bases and at J to 1 base, leaving 2 bases not matched to a gene.

V usage is TRBV6-6 and J usage is TRBJ2-1; 11 bases are shared with TRBD2. The CDR3 consists of 15 residues. Germline V gives CDR1 MNHNY, CDR2 SVGAGI (reference sequence). Unmatched junction bases numbered 6, after V lost 4 bases and J lost 7 bases. The chain's CDR3 is CASSSLAGVGNEQFF. Here the CDR3 DNA reads TGTGCCAGCAGTTCACTAGCGGGAGTGGGGAATGAGCAGTTCTTC.

The V call is TRBV5-1, the J call TRBJ2-3; the match to TRBD2 covers 10 bases. The germline V gene has CDR1 SGHRS and CDR2 YFSETQ. The trim removed 4 bases at V and 2 bases at J, leaving 7 bases unmatched. The CDR3 spans 16 residues. CDR3 region: CASSPEREGLTDTQYF. The CDR3 DNA sequence: TGCGCCAGCAGCCCGGAGCGGGAGGGCCTCACAGATACGCAGTATTTT.

The chain recombines TRBV21-1 with TRBJ2-1; the table's D gene call, TRBD1, was not cross checked with the DNA. TRBV21-1 is termed a pseudogene. The CDR3 contains 16 residues. CDR3 residues: CALFPTRDRVYNEQFF. CDR3 DNA: TGTGCCCTCTTCCCCACACGGGACAGGGTCTACAATGAGCAGTTCTTC.

This clone was recorded at least ten times. This chain joins TRBV18 and TRBJ2-1; 7 nucleotides align to TRBD2. The trim removed 3 bases at V and 8 bases at J, leaving 10 bases unmatched. Germline CDR1 is KGHSH and CDR2 is LQKENI. This CDR3 has 15 amino acids. The chain's CDR3 is CASSPGTTKRDEQFF. CDR3 DNA: TGTGCCAGCTCACCCGGGACTACTAAACGAGATGAGCAGTTCTTC.